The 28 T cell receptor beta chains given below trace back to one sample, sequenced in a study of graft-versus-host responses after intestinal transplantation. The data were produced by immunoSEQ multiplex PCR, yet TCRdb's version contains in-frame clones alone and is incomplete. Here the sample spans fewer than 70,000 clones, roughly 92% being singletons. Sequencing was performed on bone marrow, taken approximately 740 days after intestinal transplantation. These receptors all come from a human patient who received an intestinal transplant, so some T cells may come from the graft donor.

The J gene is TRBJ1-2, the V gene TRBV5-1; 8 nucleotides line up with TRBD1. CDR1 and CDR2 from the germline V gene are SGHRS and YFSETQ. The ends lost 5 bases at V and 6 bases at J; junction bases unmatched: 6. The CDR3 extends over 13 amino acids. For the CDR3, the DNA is TGCGCCAGCAGTCCGGACAGGGAAGATGGCTACACCTTC. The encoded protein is CASSPDREDGYTF.

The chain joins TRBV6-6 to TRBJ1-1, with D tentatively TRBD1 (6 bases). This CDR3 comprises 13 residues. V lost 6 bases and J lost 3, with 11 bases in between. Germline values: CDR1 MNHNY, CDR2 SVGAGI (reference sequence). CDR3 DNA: TGTGCCAGCAGGTACAACAGGGACACTGAAGCTTTCTTT. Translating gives CASRYNRDTEAFF.

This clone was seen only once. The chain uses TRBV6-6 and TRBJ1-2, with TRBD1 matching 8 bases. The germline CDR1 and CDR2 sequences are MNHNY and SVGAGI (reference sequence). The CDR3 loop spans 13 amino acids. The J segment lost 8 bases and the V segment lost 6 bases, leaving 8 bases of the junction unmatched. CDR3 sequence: CASRDRGFLGYTF. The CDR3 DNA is TGTGCCAGCAGAGACAGGGGCTTCCTCGGCTACACCTTC.

The CDR3 DNA reads TGTGCCAGCAGCACCGGACTAGCGGGGGGCGAGGGGCAGTTCTTC. It encodes CASSTGLAGGEGQFF. The J gene is TRBJ2-1, the V gene TRBV7-2; 14 bases are a match to TRBD2. From germline, CDR1 is SGHTA and CDR2 FQGNSA. The ends lost 5 bases at V and 12 bases at J; junction bases unmatched: 9. This CDR3 has 15 residues.

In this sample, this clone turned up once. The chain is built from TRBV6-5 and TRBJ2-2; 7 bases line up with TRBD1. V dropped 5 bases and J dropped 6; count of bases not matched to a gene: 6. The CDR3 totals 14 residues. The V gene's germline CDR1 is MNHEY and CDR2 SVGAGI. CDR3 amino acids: CASSQQGIAGELFF. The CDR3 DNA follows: TGTGCCAGCAGTCAACAGGGGATCGCCGGGGAGCTGTTTTTT.

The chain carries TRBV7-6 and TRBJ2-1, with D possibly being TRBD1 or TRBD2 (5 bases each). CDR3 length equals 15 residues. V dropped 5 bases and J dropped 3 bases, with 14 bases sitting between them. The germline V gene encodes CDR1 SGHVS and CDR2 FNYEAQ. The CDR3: CASSDGAPSYNEQFF. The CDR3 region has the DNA TGTGCCAGCAGCGACGGGGCCCCAAGCTACAATGAGCAGTTCTTC.

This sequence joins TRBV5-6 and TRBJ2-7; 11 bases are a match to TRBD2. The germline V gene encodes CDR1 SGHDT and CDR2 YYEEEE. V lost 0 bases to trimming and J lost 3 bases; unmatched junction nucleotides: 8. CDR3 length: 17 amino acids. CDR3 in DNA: TGTGCCAGCAGCTTGGAGGGTAGTAGCGGGGGGGGCTACGAGCAGTACTTC. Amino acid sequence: CASSLEGSSGGGYEQYF.

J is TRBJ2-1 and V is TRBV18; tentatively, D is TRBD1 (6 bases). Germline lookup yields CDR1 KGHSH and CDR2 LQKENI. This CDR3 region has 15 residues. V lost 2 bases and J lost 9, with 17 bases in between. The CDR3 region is CASSPFRGRGGEQFF. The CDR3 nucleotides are TGTGCCAGCTCACCATTCAGGGGCCGGGGTGGTGAGCAGTTCTTC.

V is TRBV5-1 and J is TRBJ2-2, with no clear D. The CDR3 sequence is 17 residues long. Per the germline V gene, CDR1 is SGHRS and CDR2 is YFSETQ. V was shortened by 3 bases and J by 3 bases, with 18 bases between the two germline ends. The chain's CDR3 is CASSSLGSSSYTGELFF. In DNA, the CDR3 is TGCGCCAGCAGCTCATTAGGAAGTAGCTCGTACACCGGGGAGCTGTTTTTT.

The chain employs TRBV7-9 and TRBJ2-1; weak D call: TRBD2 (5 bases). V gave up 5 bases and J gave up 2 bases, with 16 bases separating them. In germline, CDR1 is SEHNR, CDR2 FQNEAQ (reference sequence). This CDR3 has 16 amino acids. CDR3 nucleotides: TGTGCCAGCAGCCTGGTGGGAAGCGGAACCTACAATGAGCAGTTCTTC. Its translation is CASSLVGSGTYNEQFF.

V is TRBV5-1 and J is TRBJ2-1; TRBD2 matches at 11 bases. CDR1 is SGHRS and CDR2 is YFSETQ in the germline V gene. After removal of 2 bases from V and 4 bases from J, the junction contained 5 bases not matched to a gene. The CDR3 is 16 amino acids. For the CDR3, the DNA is TGCGCCAGCAGCTTCCTCGGGACTAGCGGTTACAATGAGCAGTTCTTC. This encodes CASSFLGTSGYNEQFF.

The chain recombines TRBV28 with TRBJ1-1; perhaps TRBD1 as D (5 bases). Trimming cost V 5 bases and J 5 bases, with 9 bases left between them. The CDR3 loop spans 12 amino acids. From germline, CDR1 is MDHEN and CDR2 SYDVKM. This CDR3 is CASSAGLTEAFF. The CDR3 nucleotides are TGTGCCAGCAGTGCGGGACTGACTGAAGCTTTCTTT.

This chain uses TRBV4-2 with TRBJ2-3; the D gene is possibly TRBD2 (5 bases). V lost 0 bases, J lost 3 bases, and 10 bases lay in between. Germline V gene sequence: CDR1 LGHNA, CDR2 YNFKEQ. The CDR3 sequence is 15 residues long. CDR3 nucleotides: TGTGCCAGCAGCCAAGATAGTGGGAGAACAGATACGCAGTATTTT. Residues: CASSQDSGRTDTQYF.

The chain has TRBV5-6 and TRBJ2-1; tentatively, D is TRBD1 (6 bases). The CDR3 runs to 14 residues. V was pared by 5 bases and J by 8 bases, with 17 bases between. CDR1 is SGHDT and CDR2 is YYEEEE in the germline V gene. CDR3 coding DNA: TGTGCCAGCAGTTCCGGGACACGAATTGATGAGCAGTTCTTC. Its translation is CASSSGTRIDEQFF.

The CDR3 is CASSLGLGASYEQYF. DNA of the CDR3: TGTGCCAGCAGCTTAGGGCTTGGGGCCTCCTACGAGCAGTACTTC. J is TRBJ2-7 and V is TRBV7-3; weak D call: TRBD1 (5 bases). This CDR3 is 15 amino acids long. Germline V gene data show CDR1 as SGHTA and CDR2 as FQGTGA. V lost 2 bases to trimming and J lost 0 bases, with 11 bases between them. Using reference TRBV7-3 and TRBJ2-7 for the parts outside the CDR3, the full variable domain is GAGVSQTPSNKVTEKGKYVELRCDPISGHTALYWYRQSLGQGPEFLIYFQGTGAADDSGLPNDRFFAVRPEGSVSTLKIQRTERGDSAVYLCASSLGLGASYEQYFGPGTRLTVT.

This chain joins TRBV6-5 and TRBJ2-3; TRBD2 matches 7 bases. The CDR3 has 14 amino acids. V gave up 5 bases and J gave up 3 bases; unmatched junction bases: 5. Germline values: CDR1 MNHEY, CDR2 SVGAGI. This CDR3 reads CASSLTGGTDTQYF. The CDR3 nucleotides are TGTGCCAGCAGTCTGACGGGAGGAACAGATACGCAGTATTTT.

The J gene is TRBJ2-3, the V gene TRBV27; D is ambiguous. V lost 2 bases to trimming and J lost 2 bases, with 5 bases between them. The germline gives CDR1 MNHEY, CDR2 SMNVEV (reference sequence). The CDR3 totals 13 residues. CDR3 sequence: CASSLHNTDTQYF. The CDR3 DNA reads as TGTGCCAGCAGTTTACACAACACAGATACGCAGTATTTT.

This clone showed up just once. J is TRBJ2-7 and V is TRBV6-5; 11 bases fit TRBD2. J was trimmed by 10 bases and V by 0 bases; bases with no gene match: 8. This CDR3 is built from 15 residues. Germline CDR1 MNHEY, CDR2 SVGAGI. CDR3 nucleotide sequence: TGTGCCAGCAGTTACTCGACTAGCGGGGATACGAGCCAGTACTTC. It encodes CASSYSTSGDTSQYF.

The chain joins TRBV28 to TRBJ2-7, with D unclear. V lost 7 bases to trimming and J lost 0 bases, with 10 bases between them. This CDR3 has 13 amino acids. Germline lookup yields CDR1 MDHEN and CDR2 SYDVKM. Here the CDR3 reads CASIRLNSYEQYF. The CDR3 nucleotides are TGTGCCAGCATCCGGCTAAACTCCTACGAGCAGTACTTC.

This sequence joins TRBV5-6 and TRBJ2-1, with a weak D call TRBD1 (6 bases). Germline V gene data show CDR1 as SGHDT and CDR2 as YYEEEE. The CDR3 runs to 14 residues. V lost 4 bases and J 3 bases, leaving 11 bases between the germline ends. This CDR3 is CASSEQGYYNEQFF. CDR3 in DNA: TGTGCCAGCAGCGAACAGGGTTACTACAATGAGCAGTTCTTC.

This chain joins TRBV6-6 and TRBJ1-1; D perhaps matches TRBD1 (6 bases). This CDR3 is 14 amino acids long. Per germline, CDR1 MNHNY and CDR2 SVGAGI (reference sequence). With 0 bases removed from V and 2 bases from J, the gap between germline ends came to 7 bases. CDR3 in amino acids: CASSYSGGNTEAFF. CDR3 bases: TGTGCCAGCAGTTACTCGGGGGGCAACACTGAAGCTTTCTTT.

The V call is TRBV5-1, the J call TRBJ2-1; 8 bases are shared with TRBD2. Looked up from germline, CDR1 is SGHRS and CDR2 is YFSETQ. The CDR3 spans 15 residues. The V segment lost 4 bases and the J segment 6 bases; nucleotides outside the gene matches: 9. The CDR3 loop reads CASSHPGLGGNEQFF. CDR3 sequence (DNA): TGCGCCAGCAGCCACCCGGGACTAGGGGGCAATGAGCAGTTCTTC.

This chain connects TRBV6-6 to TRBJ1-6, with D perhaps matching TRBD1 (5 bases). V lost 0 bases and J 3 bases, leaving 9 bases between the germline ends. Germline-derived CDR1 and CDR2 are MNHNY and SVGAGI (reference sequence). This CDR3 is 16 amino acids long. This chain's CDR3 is CASSYSQGYYNSPLHF. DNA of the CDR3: TGTGCCAGCAGTTACTCGCAGGGCTACTATAATTCACCCCTCCACTTT.

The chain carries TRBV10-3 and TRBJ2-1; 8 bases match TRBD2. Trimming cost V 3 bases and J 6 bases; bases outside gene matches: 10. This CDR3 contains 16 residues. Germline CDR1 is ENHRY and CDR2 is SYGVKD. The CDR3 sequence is CAISDRRGGFVNEQFF. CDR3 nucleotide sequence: TGTGCCATCAGTGATCGACGGGGGGGCTTCGTCAATGAGCAGTTCTTC.

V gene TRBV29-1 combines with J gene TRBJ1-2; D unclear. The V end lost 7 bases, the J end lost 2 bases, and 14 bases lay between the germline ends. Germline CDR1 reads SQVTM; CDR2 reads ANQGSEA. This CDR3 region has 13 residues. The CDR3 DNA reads TGCAGCGCTCCCGGTCCGTTCAACTATGGCTACACCTTC. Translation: CSAPGPFNYGYTF.

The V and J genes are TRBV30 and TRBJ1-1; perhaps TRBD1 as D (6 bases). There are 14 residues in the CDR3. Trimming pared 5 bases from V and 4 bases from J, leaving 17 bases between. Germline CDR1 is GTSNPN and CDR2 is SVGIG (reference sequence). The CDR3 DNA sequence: TGTGCCTGGGTGGGGGCAGGGCCAGGCACTGAAGCTTTCTTT. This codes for CAWVGAGPGTEAFF.

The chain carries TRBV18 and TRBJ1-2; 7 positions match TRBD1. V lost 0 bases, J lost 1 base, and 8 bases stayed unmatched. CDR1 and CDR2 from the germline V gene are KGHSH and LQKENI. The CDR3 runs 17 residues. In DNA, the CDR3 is TGTGCCAGCTCACCACCCAACGTTAGGGACAGTAACTATGGCTACACCTTC. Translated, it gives CASSPPNVRDSNYGYTF.

CDR3 sequence (DNA): TGTGCCAGCTCACCTGTACTCCAAGAGACCCAGTACTTC. It specifies CASSPVLQETQYF. The J gene is TRBJ2-5, the V gene TRBV18; D not resolved. Trimming cost V 3 bases and J 1 base, with 6 bases left between them. Germline CDR1 and CDR2: KGHSH and LQKENI. CDR3 length equals 13 residues.